The rows below give T cell receptor beta chains drawn from one sample of a study of T cell changes during pregnancy in multiple sclerosis. Generated by immunoSEQ multiplex PCR, the TCRdb table keeps only in-frame clones and is missing some. The table has under 120,000 clones, roughly nine tenths seen once. Sample: peripheral blood, taken after pregnancy. The origin of the receptors is a female donor with multiple sclerosis, enrolled in a pregnancy study. CDR3s include the opening cysteine and the closing phenylalanine or tryptophan. D genes are given only for firm matches. Clone size is shown for a subset of rows, as once, few, many or a class of expanded clone.

abundance	d_gene	len	v_gene	j_gene	CDR3aa	CDR3nt
.	.	15	TRBV6-5	TRBJ1-5	CASSYGGYSNQPQHF	TGTGCCAGCAGTTACGGGGGCTATAGCAATCAGCCCCAGCATTTT
.	TRBD1	15	TRBV5-1	TRBJ2-2	CASSERTGDTGELFF	TGCGCCAGCAGCGAAAGGACAGGGGACACCGGGGAGCTGTTTTTT
.	.	15	TRBV5-1	TRBJ2-1	CASSLDGGDLGEQFF	TGCGCCAGCAGCCTCGATGGCGGGGACCTCGGTGAGCAGTTCTTC
.	.	12	TRBV11-2	TRBJ1-1	CASSLAAGIAFF	TGTGCCAGCAGCTTAGCAGCGGGAATCGCTTTCTTT
once	.	14	TRBV25-1	TRBJ1-2	CASSEFPGRGGYTF	TGTGCCAGCAGTGAATTCCCAGGGAGGGGTGGCTACACCTTC
.	TRBD2	14	TRBV10-3	TRBJ2-5	CAIRPGGSGETQYF	TGTGCCATCCGACCGGGGGGGTCGGGGGAGACCCAGTACTTC
.	.	16	TRBV2	TRBJ2-7	CASSESGWRQAYEQYF	TGTGCCAGCAGTGAAAGTGGGTGGAGACAGGCCTACGAGCAGTACTTC
few	.	18	TRBV11-3	TRBJ2-1	CASSNLNRWNSSYNEQFF	TGTGCCAGCAGCAACCTCAACAGGTGGAACAGCTCCTACAATGAGCAGTTCTTC
.	.	14	TRBV30	TRBJ1-5	CAWSQAANDQPQHF	TGTGCCTGGAGCCAAGCGGCAAATGATCAGCCCCAGCATTTT
once	TRBD2	17	TRBV4-1	TRBJ2-2	CASSQDWWQGGTGELFF	TGCGCCAGCAGCCAAGATTGGTGGCAGGGAGGGACCGGGGAGCTGTTTTTT
.	.	16	TRBV7-9	TRBJ1-3	CASSLVFGSSGNTIYF	TGTGCCAGCAGCTTAGTTTTTGGGAGCTCTGGAAACACCATATATTTT
.	.	15	TRBV5-1	TRBJ1-1	CASSSSTGVNTEAFF	TGCGCCAGCAGCTCCTCGACAGGAGTGAACACTGAAGCTTTCTTT
.	TRBD1	12	TRBV6-1	TRBJ2-7	CATQTGIYEQYF	TGTGCCACCCAGACAGGGATCTACGAGCAGTACTTC
.	.	16	TRBV15	TRBJ2-7	CATSRATGMGAYEQYF	TGTGCCACCAGCAGAGCCACAGGGATGGGAGCCTACGAGCAGTACTTC
.	TRBD2	16	TRBV4-2	TRBJ2-1	CASSQEGLAGYNEQFF	TGTGCCAGCAGCCAAGAAGGACTAGCGGGGTACAATGAGCAGTTCTTC
.	TRBD2	18	TRBV5-1	TRBJ2-2	CASSLYASGGANTGELFF	TGCGCCAGCAGCTTGTATGCTAGCGGGGGGGCGAACACCGGGGAGCTGTTTTTT
.	.	15	TRBV18	TRBJ1-1	CASSPLGGVNTEAFF	TGTGCCAGCTCACCACTCGGGGGGGTGAACACTGAAGCTTTCTTT
.	.	15	TRBV18	TRBJ1-2	CASSDIPDPNYGYTF	TGTGCCAGCTCCGATATCCCAGATCCTAACTATGGCTACACCTTC
.	.	15	TRBV9	TRBJ2-1	CASSVQTKSVNEQFF	TGTGCCAGCAGCGTACAGACGAAAAGCGTTAATGAGCAGTTCTTC
.	TRBD1	15	TRBV19	TRBJ1-1	CASSIRGQGAGEAFF	TGTGCCAGTAGTATTAGGGGACAGGGGGCCGGTGAAGCTTTCTTT
.	.	15	TRBV4-1	TRBJ1-6	CASSPNFLQDSPLHF	TGCGCCAGCAGCCCGAATTTCTTACAGGATTCACCCCTCCACTTT
.	.	12	TRBV5-8	TRBJ1-1	CASSLDSSLAFF	TGTGCCAGCAGCTTGGACAGTTCGCTTGCTTTCTTT
.	TRBD1	16	TRBV6-5	TRBJ1-2	CASSYPDPDRGLRYTF	TGTGCCAGCAGCTACCCCGATCCCGACAGGGGACTTCGCTACACCTTC
.	TRBD1	17	TRBV27	TRBJ2-5	CASSLLRGDRGGETQYF	TGTGCCAGCAGTTTATTACGTGGGGACAGGGGGGGAGAGACCCAGTACTTC
few	.	12	TRBV5-4	TRBJ1-1	CASSSHGTEAFF	TGTGCCAGCAGCTCCCACGGCACTGAAGCTTTCTTT
.	TRBD1	15	TRBV19	TRBJ2-1	CASSIPGQGYNEQFF	TGTGCCAGTAGTATTCCGGGACAGGGATACAATGAGCAGTTCTTC
once	.	12	TRBV18	TRBJ2-5	CASSMEGETQYF	TGTGCCAGCTCAATGGAGGGGGAGACCCAGTACTTC
.	TRBD1	15	TRBV6-5	TRBJ1-2	CASSPARQGQTGCTF	TGTGCCAGCAGTCCCGCCCGACAGGGTCAAACGGGGTGCACCTTC
once	.	12	TRBV6-1	TRBJ1-5	CASRAGDQPQHF	TGTGCCAGCAGGGCAGGGGATCAGCCCCAGCATTTT
.	.	15	TRBV6-1	TRBJ1-2	CASSDQPGGNYGYTF	TGTGCCAGCAGTGATCAACCAGGAGGCAACTATGGCTACACCTTC
.	.	11	TRBV18	TRBJ1-2	CASSPGDGYTF	TGTGCCAGCTCGCCGGGTGATGGCTACACCTTC
.	TRBD2	15	TRBV7-9	TRBJ2-5	CASSGLAGFQETQYF	TGTGCCAGCAGTGGACTAGCGGGGTTCCAAGAGACCCAGTACTTC
.	.	15	TRBV7-3	TRBJ2-3	CASSSSPGRTDTQYF	TGTGCCAGCAGCTCTAGTCCAGGGAGGACAGATACGCAGTATTTT
.	TRBD1	14	TRBV29-1	TRBJ1-4	CSVGDRGGNEKLFF	TGCAGCGTCGGCGACAGGGGTGGTAATGAAAAACTGTTTTTT
.	.	14	TRBV6-6	TRBJ1-2	CASSSASNKGGYTF	TGTGCCAGCAGTTCTGCCAGCAACAAGGGGGGCTACACCTTC
.	.	14	TRBV6-4	TRBJ2-3	CASSRGPDTDTQYF	TGTGCCAGCTCGCGGGGCCCGGACACAGATACGCAGTATTTT
.	.	16	TRBV15	TRBJ2-6	CATSREAGPGANVLTF	TGTGCCACCAGCAGAGAGGCGGGGCCCGGGGCCAACGTCCTGACTTTC
.	TRBD2	16	TRBV13	TRBJ2-3	CASSLGAGGLADTQYF	TGTGCCAGCAGCTTAGGGGCGGGGGGGCTGGCAGATACGCAGTATTTT
once	.	12	TRBV5-1	TRBJ2-7	CASSLQGYEQYF	TGCGCCAGCAGCTTACAGGGATACGAGCAGTACTTC
.	TRBD1	13	TRBV7-9	TRBJ1-2	CASSGDRESGYTF	TGTGCCAGCAGCGGCGACAGGGAAAGTGGCTACACCTTC
once	TRBD1	15	TRBV7-2	TRBJ2-7	CASSRTRTGVNEQYF	TGTGCCAGCAGCCGCACCCGGACAGGGGTGAACGAGCAGTACTTC
.	.	11	TRBV6-5	TRBJ1-3	CASGDGNTIYF	TGTGCCTCAGGGGATGGAAACACCATATATTTT
.	.	14	TRBV6-1	TRBJ2-3	CASSRLIVTDTQYF	TGTGCCAGCAGTAGATTAATAGTGACAGATACGCAGTATTTT
.	.	14	TRBV27	TRBJ2-7	CASLSTPWAYEQYF	TGTGCCAGCCTCTCAACGCCTTGGGCTTACGAGCAGTACTTC
.	TRBD1	14	TRBV19	TRBJ1-1	CASSEGQMNTEAFF	TGTGCCAGTAGTGAGGGACAGATGAACACTGAAGCTTTCTTT
.	TRBD1	15	TRBV5-1	TRBJ2-2	CASSPDRSLTGELFF	TGCGCCAGCAGCCCGGACAGGTCCCTCACCGGGGAGCTGTTTTTT
once	TRBD1	16	TRBV7-9	TRBJ2-5	CASSPRLTGEQETQYF	TGTGCCAGCAGCCCGCGCTTAACAGGGGAACAAGAGACCCAGTACTTC
once	.	11	TRBV29-1	TRBJ2-1	CSAARGGEQFF	TGCAGCGCTGCTCGCGGCGGTGAGCAGTTCTTC
.	TRBD1	15	TRBV19	TRBJ2-1	CASNAGQVSYNEQFF	TGTGCCAGTAATGCGGGACAGGTCTCCTACAATGAGCAGTTCTTC
.	.	12	TRBV30	TRBJ2-1	CAWNYGDTEQFF	TGTGCCTGGAACTACGGGGATACTGAGCAGTTCTTC
.	.	15	TRBV5-8	TRBJ1-5	CASSLGQFSNQPQHF	TGTGCCAGCAGCTTGGGACAATTTAGCAATCAGCCCCAGCATTTT
.	.	14	TRBV6-1	TRBJ1-2	CASSRAGELYGYTF	TGTGCCAGCAGTAGGGCAGGGGAGTTGTATGGCTACACCTTC
.	.	16	TRBV19	TRBJ1-1	CASSIGRLEPPTEAFF	TGTGCCAGTAGTATTGGTCGATTGGAGCCCCCTACTGAAGCTTTCTTT
.	.	16	TRBV7-9	TRBJ1-6	CASSYQESSYNSPLHF	TGTGCCAGCAGCTACCAAGAGAGCTCCTATAATTCACCCCTCCACTTT